Below, one T cell receptor beta chain is given with its context. Its antigen specificity is not known. It has no much larger one-base neighbor in the sample; base qualities were not kept. The germline V gene provides CDR1 MDHEN and CDR2 SYDVKM. From the cysteine up to the phenylalanine, the CDR3 has a length of 14 residues. Just CDR3 DNA is preserved here, 42 bases in frame from base 1. V loses 5 bases at its end and J loses 4 bases; junction bases beyond the gene matches: 6. This sample stems from a study of cytomegalovirus exposure and HLA in healthy donors (TCRdb year 2017). Regarding the complete study: In an earlier analysis of 587 of the donors, under 300 Gb of sequence data and 95 million to 130 million unique TCR beta sequences from approximately 180 million T cells were reported. Besides the first cohort of 666 subjects, a separate validation cohort made up of over a hundred different subjects was used. Among around 400 genotyped donors of the cohort, an average of about 240,000 unique TCR beta nucleotide sequences was sequenced per donor, of which roughly 17% were non-productive. Both class I and class II loci were covered by HLA typing, at four-digit resolution. All discovery cohort repertoires had been generated using a single sequencing platform. Of the roughly 400 genotyped donors, approximately 83% fell in the genetic ancestry cluster associated with self-reported Caucasian donors. Donor age, sex, ethnicity and CMV serostatus were compiled alongside the repertoire data. In an earlier analysis of 587 of the donors, high-throughput TCR beta sequencing was used to judge whether each TCR beta V gene segment behaved as functional or pseudogenic. Typing coverage varied by locus: about 620-630 donors for A, B, C, DRB1 and DQB1; approximately 520 for DQA1; approximately 610 for DPA1; roughly 470 for DPB1. In the later analysis, no new phenotypic data were used to find candidate immune exposures; instead, reliance was placed on TCR beta sequences and their occurrence across donors. To predict cytomegalovirus infection status, the study brought together high-throughput TCR immunosequencing, statistical association of individual TCRs with disease status, and machine learning. In a later genetic analysis, genome-wide SNP genotypes for 398 of the 666 donors were used, and that subset was treated as a discovery cohort. The study aimed to test whether cataloging public T cell receptors could reveal signatures of past pathogen exposure. In a later analysis, previously published TCR beta repertoires from fewer than 750 donors were re-analyzed and high-resolution HLA genotyping was added so that TCR occurrence patterns could be studied. Several DR-DQ haplotypes were treated as single units for association and clustering because of strong linkage in the cohort. An early release that covered roughly 600 HLA-typed donors contained approximately 290 gigabases of sequencing data and about 84 million unique TCR sequences. Using immunosequencing, the study profiled T cell repertoires from 666 subjects and related those repertoires to cytomegalovirus serostatus. General conclusions and limits of the study: HLA typing was unavailable for some donors at each locus, so association tests used only the typed subset. A later analysis found that most CMV-associated TCR beta chains appeared HLA-restricted, with HLA associations seemingly driven largely by CMV exposure. While some public TCRs were present in many individuals, most TCR sequences turned up only very rarely across donors. A group of highly shared sequence variants was considered likely to be a technical artifact of the sequencing pipeline. The classifier was reported to diagnose cytomegalovirus status with high specificity and sensitivity in both the original and validation cohorts. Compared with the approximately 670-donor mean, donors in an Asian-associated ancestry cluster had fewer N-insertions in productive TCRs, according to a later genetic analysis. The authors suggested that the approach could potentially be generalized to other disease states and immunological phenotypes. Roughly uniform sequencing depth across donors was assumed in presence/absence analyses, although this assumption may not hold. The cohort was sequenced for TCR beta chains only, and without alpha or paired-chain data the features that could be detected were limited. A later analysis associated 16,951 TCR beta sequences with specific HLA alleles at a false discovery rate of 0.05. Because counts were too low, 15 or so rarely observed V segments, including chromosome 9 orphons, were excluded from the earlier analysis of 500 to 700 of the donors. A later analysis found that HLA-associated TCR beta chains were more clonally expanded and had lower generation probabilities than equally common non-associated chains. A further reported finding was that TCR beta sequences accurately predicted the HLA-A and HLA-B alleles for most subjects in the first cohort. In a later analysis, the rate of TCR association differed among HLA loci, with DRB1 alleles having the most associated TCRs and HLA-C alleles having the fewest. A later analysis reported that several top co-occurrence clusters appeared linked to parvovirus B19, influenza, CMV and Epstein-Barr virus. In an earlier analysis of fewer than 750 of the donors, most TCR beta V segments were observed in productive rearrangements about 87% or about 30% of the time, broadly matching IMGT annotations. V-gene and J-gene trimming of TCR beta chains was associated with a missense DCLRE1C variant in a later genetic analysis, and the association was replicated in an independent cohort. The study gave a list of more than 150 TCR beta chains associated with cytomegalovirus. In vitro tests confirmed that a few of the cytomegalovirus-associated TCR beta chains recognize cytomegalovirus antigens. CMV serostatus was the only immune exposure information available for the cohort. Linkage disequilibrium might explain the correlated functional status among segregating V segments, but an unknown experimental factor could not be ruled out. Because the 87-base-pair reads could not distinguish some IMGT-functional V segments, including TRBV6-2 and TRBV6-3, those segments were excluded. Strong co-occurrence of HLA alleles, especially DR and DQ, made assigning TCR associations to individual alleles difficult.

The protocol used for the library was the immunoSEQ multiplex PCR assay. For the multiplex PCR, a mixture combining 60 forward primers for TCR Vbeta segments and 13 reverse primers for TCR Jbeta segments was used. Amplification of the CDR3 region of rearranged TCR beta genes was performed with a multiplex PCR assay on genomic DNA. The amplified TCR beta libraries were sequenced on the Illumina HiSeq System as 87-base-pair reads. The original pipeline was this. A later analysis counted 75 million to 100 million unique TCR beta chains across the roughly 700 repertoires, and roughly 10 million of these chains were shared by at least two donors. Raw reads were error-corrected and collapsed into unique sequences with a nearest-neighbor algorithm that merged closely related sequences to remove PCR and sequencing errors. To assign V, D and J gene segments, CDR3 sequences were aligned to IMGT reference sequences. For a sequence to be retained, at least a six-nucleotide match to both a V gene segment and a J gene segment was required. A rearrangement counted as productive if the CDR3 had no stop codons and remained in frame with V and J, and every other rearrangement counted as non-productive. Following IMGT convention, CDR3 was defined as the stretch from the second conserved V-encoded cysteine up to the conserved J-encoded phenylalanine. The earlier analysis of around 640 of the donors excluded sequences that lacked an unambiguous match to a single V gene segment. An earlier analysis of some 500 of the donors classified V segments as functional when productive rearrangements were above 56.7% and as segregating when the standard deviation between donors was above 5%. A statistical classification framework was developed to diagnose cytomegalovirus status using the catalog of TCR beta chain sequences. V and J gene assignment, in a later analysis, came from comparing TCR nucleotide sequences with IMGT/GENE-DB human TR gene sequences. A later analysis assigned CDR3 sequences and most-parsimonious VDJ recombination scenarios with the TCRdist pipeline. A later analysis defined each TCR beta chain by its CDR3 amino acid sequence plus V-gene family, and excluded reads lacking a unique V-gene family. In a later analysis, 450 to 600 highly shared, low-generation-probability nucleotide sequences were removed to address suspected cross-contamination and a sequencing artifact. In a later analysis, a clonal expansion index for each public chain was calculated from normalized within-repertoire ranks of inferred template counts. In a later analysis, generation probabilities were computed with a VDJ recombination model fitted to out-of-frame rearrangements, and the resulting probabilities were checked against IGoR. A later analysis scored TCR-TCR, TCR-HLA and TCR-CMV co-occurrence with hypergeometric tests, applying a repertoire-size bias correction to TCR pairs. False discovery rates were estimated in a later analysis by permuting HLA or CMV assignments 20 times. A later analysis grouped co-occurring TCRs with DBSCAN, adding TCRdist sequence similarity when clustering within HLA-allele-positive subsets. For co-occurrence clustering, repertoires with fewer than 30,000 or more than 120,000 public chains were excluded, along with roughly 5 repertoires with anomalous nucleotide sharing. TCRdb retrieved this table from immuneACCESS and kept in-frame rearrangements only. Not all clones are present; in checked studies, unresolved V genes account for under half, and no reason is known for the remainder. D and trimming were read from the DNA, whereas the V and J calls and clone size are those reported in that table. The sample table contains 60,000 to 75,000 clones; only one count was recorded for around 74% of them. 20% to 25% of the sample goes to the ten largest clones.

The cohort comprised approximately 700 healthy bone marrow donors. At the time of sampling, every cohort member was nominally healthy, though immune exposures that went unrecorded were likely present. The donor tested CMV seropositive, placing the donor among the approximately 290 seropositive members of the cohort. A peripheral blood sample was collected from each donor, and TCR beta sequencing was performed on peripheral blood mononuclear cells. Genomic DNA was extracted from the blood cell samples with the Qiagen DNeasy Blood Extraction Kit. The sequencing input was PBMCs. The TCR was taken from a woman aged 25 to 39 in good health and CMV-seropositive. The chain links TRBV28 with TRBJ1-1; 8 central nucleotides agree with TRBD1. The CDR3 protein sequence reads: CASSPRTGPTEAFF. The bases read TGTGCCAGCAGTCCACGGACAGGGCCCACTGAAGCTTTCTTT.